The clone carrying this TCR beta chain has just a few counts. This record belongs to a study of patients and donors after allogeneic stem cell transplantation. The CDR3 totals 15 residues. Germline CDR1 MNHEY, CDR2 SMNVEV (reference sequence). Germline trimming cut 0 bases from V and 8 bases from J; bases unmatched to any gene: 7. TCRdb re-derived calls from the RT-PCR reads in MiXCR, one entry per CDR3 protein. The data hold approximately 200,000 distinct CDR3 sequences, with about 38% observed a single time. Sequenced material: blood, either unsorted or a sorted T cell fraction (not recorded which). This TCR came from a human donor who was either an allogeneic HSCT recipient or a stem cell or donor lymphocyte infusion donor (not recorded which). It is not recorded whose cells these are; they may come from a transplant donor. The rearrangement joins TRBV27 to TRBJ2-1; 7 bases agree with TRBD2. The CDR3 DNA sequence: TGTGCCAGCAGTTTATCGGACGGGAGGTACCATGAGCAGTTCTTC. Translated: CASSLSDGRYHEQFF.